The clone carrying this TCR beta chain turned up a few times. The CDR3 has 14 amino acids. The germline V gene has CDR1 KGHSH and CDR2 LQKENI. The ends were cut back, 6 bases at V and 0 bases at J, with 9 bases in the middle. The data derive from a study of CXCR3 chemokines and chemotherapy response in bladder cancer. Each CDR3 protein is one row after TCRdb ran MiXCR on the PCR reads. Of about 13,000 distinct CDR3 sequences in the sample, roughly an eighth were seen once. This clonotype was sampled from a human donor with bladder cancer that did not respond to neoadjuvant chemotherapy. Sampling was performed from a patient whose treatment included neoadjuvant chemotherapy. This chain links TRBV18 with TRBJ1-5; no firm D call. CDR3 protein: CASSGGNSNQPQHF. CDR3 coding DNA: TGTGCCAGCTCGGGTGGGAATAGCAATCAGCCCCAGCATTTT.